This paragraph reports one T cell receptor beta chain. It may be a read error: a sequence one base away is much more abundant. One entry per CDR3 protein, called by TCRdb with MiXCR from the RT-PCR reads. The table records 650,000 to 800,000 distinct CDR3 sequences, 13% to 15% of them present only once. The CDR3 sequence is 14 residues long. The germline gives CDR1 LNHNV, CDR2 YYDKDF (reference sequence). V lost 5 bases and J lost 4, with 12 bases in between. The source material was memory CD4+ T cells from blood. The sequence derives from a female donor in good health, serving as a healthy control. This rearrangement joins TRBV15 to TRBJ2-1; possibly TRBD2 for D (5 bases). CDR3 protein: CATSRREGYNEQFF. CDR3 bases: TGTGCCACCAGCCGACGGGAAGGATACAATGAGCAGTTCTTC. Based on the CDR3 plus reference TRBV15 and TRBJ2-1, the full variable domain is DAMVIQNPRYQVTQFGKPVTLSCSQTLNHNVMYWYQQKSSQAPKLLFHYYDKDFNNEADTPDNFQSRRPNTSFCFLDIRSPGLGDTAMYLCATSRREGYNEQFFGPGTRLTVL.